A single TCR beta chain is shown here with its context. Germline CDR1 is SQVTM and CDR2 is ANQGSEA. The CDR3 has 15 residues. This sample stems from a study of cytomegalovirus exposure and HLA in healthy donors. Researchers ran the PCR with 60 Vbeta and 13 Jbeta primers. Sequenced by immunoSEQ multiplex PCR; TCRdb stores in-frame clones only, minus some. The sample holds around 150,000 clones, approximately 80% seen once. The chain combines TRBV29-1 with TRBJ2-7; TRBD1 might be the D (6 bases). The last part of the DNA fits TRBJ2-1 better; the J call may be wrong. This clonotype was obtained from a man between 45 and 60 years old in good health and CMV-seronegative. The material sequenced was PBMCs. CDR3 protein: CSVGYPRGLYNEQFF. CDR3 nucleotides: TGCAGCGTTGGATACCCCAGGGGCCTTTACAATGAGCAGTTCTTC.